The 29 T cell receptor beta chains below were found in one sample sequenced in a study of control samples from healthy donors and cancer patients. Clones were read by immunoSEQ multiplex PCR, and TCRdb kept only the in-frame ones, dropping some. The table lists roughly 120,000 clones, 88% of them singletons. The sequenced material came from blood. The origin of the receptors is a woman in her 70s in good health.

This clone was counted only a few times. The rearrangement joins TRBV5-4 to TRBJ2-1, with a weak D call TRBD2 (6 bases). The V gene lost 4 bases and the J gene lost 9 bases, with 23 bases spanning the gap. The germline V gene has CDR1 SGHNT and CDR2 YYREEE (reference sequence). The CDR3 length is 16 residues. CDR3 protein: CASSREPGTLLREQFF. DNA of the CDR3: TGTGCCAGCAGCCGGGAGCCGGGGACTCTTCTCCGTGAGCAGTTCTTC.

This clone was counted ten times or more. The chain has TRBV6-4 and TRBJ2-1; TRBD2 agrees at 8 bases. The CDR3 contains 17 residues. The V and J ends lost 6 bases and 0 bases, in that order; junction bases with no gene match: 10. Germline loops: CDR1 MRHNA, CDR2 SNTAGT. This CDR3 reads CASRRMRGADSYNEQFF. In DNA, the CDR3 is TGTGCCAGCAGAAGAATGCGGGGGGCCGACTCCTACAATGAGCAGTTCTTC.

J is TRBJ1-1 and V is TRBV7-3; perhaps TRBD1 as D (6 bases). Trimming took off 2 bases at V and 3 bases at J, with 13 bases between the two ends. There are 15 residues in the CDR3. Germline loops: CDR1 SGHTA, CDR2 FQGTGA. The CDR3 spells CASSLEVGGYTEAFF. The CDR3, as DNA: TGTGCCAGCAGCTTAGAAGTAGGGGGTTACACTGAAGCTTTCTTT.

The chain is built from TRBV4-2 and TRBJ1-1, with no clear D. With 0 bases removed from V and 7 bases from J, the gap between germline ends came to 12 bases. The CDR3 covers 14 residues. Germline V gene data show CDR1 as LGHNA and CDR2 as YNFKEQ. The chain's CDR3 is CASSQDWQSFEAFF. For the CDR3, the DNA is TGTGCCAGCAGCCAAGACTGGCAGAGCTTTGAAGCTTTCTTT.

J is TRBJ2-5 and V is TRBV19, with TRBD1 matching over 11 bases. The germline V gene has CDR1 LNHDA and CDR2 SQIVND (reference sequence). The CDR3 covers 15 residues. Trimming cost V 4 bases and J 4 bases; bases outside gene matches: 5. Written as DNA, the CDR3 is TGTGCCAGTAGTACCGGACAGGGGGCAGGAGAGACCCAGTACTTC. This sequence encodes CASSTGQGAGETQYF. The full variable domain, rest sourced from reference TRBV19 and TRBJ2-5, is DGGITQSPKYLFRKEGQNVTLSCEQNLNHDAMYWYRQDPGQGLRLIYYSQIVNDFQKGDIAEGYSVSREKKESFPLTVTSAQKNPTAFYLCASSTGQGAGETQYFGPGTRLLVL.

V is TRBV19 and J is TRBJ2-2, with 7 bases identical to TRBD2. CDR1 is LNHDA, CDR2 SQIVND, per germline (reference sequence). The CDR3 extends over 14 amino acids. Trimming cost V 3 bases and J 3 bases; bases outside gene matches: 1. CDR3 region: CASSIGGDTGELFF. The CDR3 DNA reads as TGTGCCAGTAGTATTGGGGGGGACACCGGGGAGCTGTTTTTT.

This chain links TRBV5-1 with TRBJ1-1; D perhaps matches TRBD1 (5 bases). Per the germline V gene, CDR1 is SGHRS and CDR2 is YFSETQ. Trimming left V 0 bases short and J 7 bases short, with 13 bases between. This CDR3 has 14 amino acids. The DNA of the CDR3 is TGCGCCAGCAGCTTGGCCCCAGGGCAGTTTGAAGCTTTCTTT. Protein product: CASSLAPGQFEAFF.

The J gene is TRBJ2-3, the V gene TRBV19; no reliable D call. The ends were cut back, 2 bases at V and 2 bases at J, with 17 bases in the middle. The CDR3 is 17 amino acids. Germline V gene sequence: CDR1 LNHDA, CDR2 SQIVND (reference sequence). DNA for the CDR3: TGTGCCAGTAGTATATCCCGTTATAGTCGGTTCACAGATACGCAGTATTTT. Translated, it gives CASSISRYSRFTDTQYF.

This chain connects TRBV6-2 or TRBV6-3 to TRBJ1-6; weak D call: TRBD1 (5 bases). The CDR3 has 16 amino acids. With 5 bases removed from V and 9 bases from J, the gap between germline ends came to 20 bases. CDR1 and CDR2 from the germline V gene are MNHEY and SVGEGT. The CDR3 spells CASSRGYRLTGSPLHF. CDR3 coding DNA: TGTGCCAGCAGTAGGGGCTATCGGCTAACCGGTTCACCCCTCCACTTT.

The CDR3 reads CASSEERGNEQYF. The CDR3 nucleotides are TGCGCCAGCAGTGAGGAGCGGGGGAACGAGCAGTACTTC. The V and J genes are TRBV10-1 and TRBJ2-7, with 8 bases identical to TRBD2. The CDR3 runs to 13 residues. Germline trimming cut 2 bases from V and 5 bases from J; bases unmatched to any gene: 2. Germline V lookup: CDR1 WNHNN, CDR2 SYGVQD (reference sequence).

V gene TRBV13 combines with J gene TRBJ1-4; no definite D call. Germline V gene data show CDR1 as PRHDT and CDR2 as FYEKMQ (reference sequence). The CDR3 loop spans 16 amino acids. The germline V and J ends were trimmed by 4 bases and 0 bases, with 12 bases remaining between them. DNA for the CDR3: TGTGCCAGCAGCTCGATGGGGTTTGCAACTAATGAAAAACTGTTTTTT. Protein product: CASSSMGFATNEKLFF.

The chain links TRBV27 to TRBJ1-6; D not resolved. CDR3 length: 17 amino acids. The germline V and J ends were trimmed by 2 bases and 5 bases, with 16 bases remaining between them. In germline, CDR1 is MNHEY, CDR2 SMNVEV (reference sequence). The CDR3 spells CASSLRGHVVDNSPLHF. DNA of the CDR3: TGTGCCAGCAGTTTACGGGGTCACGTAGTTGATAATTCACCCCTCCACTTT.

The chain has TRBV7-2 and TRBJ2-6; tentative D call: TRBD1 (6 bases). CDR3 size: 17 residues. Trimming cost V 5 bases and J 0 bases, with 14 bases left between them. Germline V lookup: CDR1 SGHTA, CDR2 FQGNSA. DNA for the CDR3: TGTGCCAGCAGCCCGCGCCAGGGGCACTCTGGGGCCAACGTCCTGACTTTC. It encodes CASSPRQGHSGANVLTF.

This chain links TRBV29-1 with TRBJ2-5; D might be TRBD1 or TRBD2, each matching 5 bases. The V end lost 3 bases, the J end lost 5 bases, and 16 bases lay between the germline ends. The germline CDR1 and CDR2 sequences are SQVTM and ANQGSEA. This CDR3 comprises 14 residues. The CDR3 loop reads CSVDTGRPQETQYF. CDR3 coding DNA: TGCAGCGTTGATACGGGACGACCTCAGGAGACCCAGTACTTC.

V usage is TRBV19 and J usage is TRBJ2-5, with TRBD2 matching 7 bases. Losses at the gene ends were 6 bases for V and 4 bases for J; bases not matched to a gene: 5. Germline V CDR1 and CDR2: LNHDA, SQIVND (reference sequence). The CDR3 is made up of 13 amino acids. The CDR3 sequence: CASRSSGAETQYF. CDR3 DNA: TGTGCCAGTAGGTCTAGCGGAGCAGAGACCCAGTACTTC.

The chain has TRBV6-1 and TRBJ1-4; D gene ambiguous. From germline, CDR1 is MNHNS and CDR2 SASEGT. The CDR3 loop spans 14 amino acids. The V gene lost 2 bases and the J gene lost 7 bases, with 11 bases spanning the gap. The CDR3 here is CASSERLIGEKLFF. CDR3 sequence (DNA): TGTGCCAGCAGTGAAAGGTTGATAGGTGAAAAACTGTTTTTT.

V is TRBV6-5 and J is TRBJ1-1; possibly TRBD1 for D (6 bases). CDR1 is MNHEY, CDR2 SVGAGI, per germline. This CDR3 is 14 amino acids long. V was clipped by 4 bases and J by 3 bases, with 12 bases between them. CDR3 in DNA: TGTGCCAGCAGTTTACAGGGTGCGTACACTGAAGCTTTCTTT. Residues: CASSLQGAYTEAFF.

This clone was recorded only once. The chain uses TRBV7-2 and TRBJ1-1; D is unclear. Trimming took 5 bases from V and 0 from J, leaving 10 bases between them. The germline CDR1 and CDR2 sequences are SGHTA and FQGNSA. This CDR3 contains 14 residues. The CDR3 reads CASSQWGMNTEAFF. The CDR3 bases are TGTGCCAGCAGCCAGTGGGGAATGAACACTGAAGCTTTCTTT. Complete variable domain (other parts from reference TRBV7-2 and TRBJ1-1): GAGVSQSPSNKVTEKGKDVELRCDPISGHTALYWYRQSLGQGLEFLIYFQGNSAPDKSGLPSDRFSAERTGGSVSTLTIQRTQQEDSAVYLCASSQWGMNTEAFFGQGTRLTVV.

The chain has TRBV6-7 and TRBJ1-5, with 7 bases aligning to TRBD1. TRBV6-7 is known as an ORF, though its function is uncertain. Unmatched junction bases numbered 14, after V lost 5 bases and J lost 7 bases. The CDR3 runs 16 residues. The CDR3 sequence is CASSPRHRQGGQPQHF. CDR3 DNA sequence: TGTGCCAGCAGTCCCAGACACAGACAGGGTGGGCAGCCCCAGCATTTT.

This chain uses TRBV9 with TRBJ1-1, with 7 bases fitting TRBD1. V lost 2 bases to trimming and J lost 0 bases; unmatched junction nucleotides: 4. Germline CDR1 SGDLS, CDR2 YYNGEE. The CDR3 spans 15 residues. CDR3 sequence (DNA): TGTGCCAGCAGCGTCCTGACAGGGATGAACACTGAAGCTTTCTTT. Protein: CASSVLTGMNTEAFF.

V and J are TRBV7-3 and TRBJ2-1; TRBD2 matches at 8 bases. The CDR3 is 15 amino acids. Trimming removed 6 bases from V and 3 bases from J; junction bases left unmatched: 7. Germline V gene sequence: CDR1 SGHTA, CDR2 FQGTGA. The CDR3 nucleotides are TGTGCCAGCAGTCAGGAGCGGGGGTTCTACAATGAGCAGTTCTTC. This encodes CASSQERGFYNEQFF. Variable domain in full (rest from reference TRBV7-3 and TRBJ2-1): GAGVSQTPSNKVTEKGKYVELRCDPISGHTALYWYRQSLGQGPEFLIYFQGTGAADDSGLPNDRFFAVRPEGSVSTLKIQRTERGDSAVYLCASSQERGFYNEQFFGPGTRLTVL.

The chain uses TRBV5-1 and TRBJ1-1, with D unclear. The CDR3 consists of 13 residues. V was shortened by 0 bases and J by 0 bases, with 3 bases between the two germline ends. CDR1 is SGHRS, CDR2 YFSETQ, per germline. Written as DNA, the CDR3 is TGCGCCAGCAGCTTGGGTATGAACACTGAAGCTTTCTTT. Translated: CASSLGMNTEAFF.

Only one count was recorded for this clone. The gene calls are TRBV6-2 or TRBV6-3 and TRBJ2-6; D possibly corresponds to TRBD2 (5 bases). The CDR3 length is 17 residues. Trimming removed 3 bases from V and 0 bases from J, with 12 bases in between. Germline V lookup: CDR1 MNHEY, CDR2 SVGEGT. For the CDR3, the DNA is TGTGCCAGCAGTTATAGCGCCTGGGGCTCTGGGGCCAACGTCCTGACTTTC. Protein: CASSYSAWGSGANVLTF.

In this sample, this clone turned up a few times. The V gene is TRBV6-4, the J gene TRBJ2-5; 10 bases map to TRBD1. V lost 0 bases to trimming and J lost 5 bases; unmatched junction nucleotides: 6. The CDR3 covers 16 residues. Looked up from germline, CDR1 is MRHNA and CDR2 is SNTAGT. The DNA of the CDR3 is TGTGCCAGCAGTGACTCGACGGGACAGGGGCCCGAGACCCAGTACTTC. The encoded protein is CASSDSTGQGPETQYF.

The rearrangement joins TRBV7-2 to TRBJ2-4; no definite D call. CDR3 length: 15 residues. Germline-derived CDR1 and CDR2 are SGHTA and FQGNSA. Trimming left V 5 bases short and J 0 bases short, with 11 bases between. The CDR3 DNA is TGTGCCAGCAGCCCCCGTTTTCTAGCCAAAAACATTCAGTACTTC. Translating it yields CASSPRFLAKNIQYF.

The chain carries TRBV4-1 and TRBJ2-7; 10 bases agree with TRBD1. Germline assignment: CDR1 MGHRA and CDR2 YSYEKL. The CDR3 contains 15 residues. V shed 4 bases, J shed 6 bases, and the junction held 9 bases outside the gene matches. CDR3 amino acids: CASSLGQGVYSEQYF. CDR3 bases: TGCGCCAGCAGCCTCGGACAGGGGGTTTATTCCGAGCAGTACTTC.

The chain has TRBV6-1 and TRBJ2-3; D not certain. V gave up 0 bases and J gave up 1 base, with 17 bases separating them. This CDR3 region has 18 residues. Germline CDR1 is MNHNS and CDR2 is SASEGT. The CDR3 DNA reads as TGTGCCAGCAGTGAAGCGGTATCTCATTCGTTCGGCACAGATACGCAGTATTTT. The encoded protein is CASSEAVSHSFGTDTQYF.

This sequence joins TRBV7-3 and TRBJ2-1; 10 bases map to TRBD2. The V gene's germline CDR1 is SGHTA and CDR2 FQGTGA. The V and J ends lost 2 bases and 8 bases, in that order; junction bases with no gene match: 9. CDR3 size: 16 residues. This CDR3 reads CASSLQASGGGYEQFF. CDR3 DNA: TGTGCCAGCAGCTTACAAGCTAGCGGGGGAGGGTATGAGCAGTTCTTC.

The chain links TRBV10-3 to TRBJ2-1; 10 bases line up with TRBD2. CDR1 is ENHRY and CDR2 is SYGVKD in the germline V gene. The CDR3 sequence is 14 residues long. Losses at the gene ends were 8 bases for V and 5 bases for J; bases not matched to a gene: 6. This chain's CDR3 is CAIGASGGNNEQFF. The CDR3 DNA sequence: TGTGCCATCGGAGCTAGCGGGGGAAACAATGAGCAGTTCTTC.